This TCR beta chain was identified during a study of cytomegalovirus exposure and HLA in healthy donors. About the research overall: In an earlier analysis, around 120 million unique TCR beta sequences were found from some 200 million T cells. Of all 400 or so donors who were genotyped, roughly 83% belonged to the Caucasian-associated ancestry cluster.

The PCR had 60 Vbeta and 13 Jbeta primers. Profiled with immunoSEQ multiplex PCR; TCRdb holds only in-frame clones, not every one. The data contain 100,000 to 150,000 clones, over 80% of them seen just once; the ten biggest clones take up 20%. CDR1 MNHNS and CDR2 SASEGT come from the germline V gene. The CDR3 has 12 amino acids. Trimming at V came to 7 bases and at J to 4 bases, leaving 3 bases not matched to a gene. The specimen sequenced was PBMCs. The receptor comes from a man younger than 35 in good health and CMV-seropositive. The chain carries TRBV6-1 and TRBJ1-1; 7 bases are shared with TRBD1. The CDR3 protein is CASTQGVTEAFF. The CDR3 DNA is TGTGCCAGCACCCAGGGGGTCACTGAAGCTTTCTTT.